These 14 T cell receptor beta chains came from one sample sequenced in a study of blood T cells in healthy people across ages. A sample-barcoded 5' primer and a J-beta primer mix were used in a second PCR of roughly 7 to 11 cycles. TCRdb ran MiXCR on the 5' RACE reads and lists one entry per CDR3 protein. The sample has 550,000 to 600,000 distinct CDR3 sequences, about 45% seen once. Specimen: blood. The receptors were gathered from an older man in good health.

The chain recombines TRBV5-1 with TRBJ1-2; 7 bases are shared with TRBD1. The CDR3 length is 13 residues. With V trimmed by 4 bases and J by 10 bases, 10 bases remained unmatched. CDR1 is SGHRS, CDR2 YFSETQ, per germline. In DNA form, the CDR3 reads TGCGCCAGCAGCCTGGGACAGCCGCTTGTCTACACCTTC. Protein sequence: CASSLGQPLVYTF.

Only one count was recorded for this clonotype. Just one base apart from a much larger clone, this may be a read error. CDR3 in DNA: TGTGCCAGCAGCCCCAGCGGGGGTTTTTTGGAGGCCCAGTACTTC. This encodes CASSPSGGFLEAQYF. This chain joins TRBV11-2 and TRBJ2-5; TRBD2 matches 8 bases. The CDR3 contains 15 residues. V gave up 5 bases and J gave up 9 bases; unmatched junction bases: 14. CDR1 and CDR2 from the germline V gene are SGHAT and FQNNGV.

About this clonotype itself: This may be a read error, as it is one base from a much larger clone. The chain is built from TRBV6-6 and TRBJ2-1, with TRBD2 as a possible D gene (7 bases). The J call may be in error: the DNA end matches TRBJ2-7 better. The CDR3 contains 16 residues. The V gene's germline CDR1 is MNHNY and CDR2 SVGAGI (reference sequence). CDR3 protein: CASSYGGASSYNEQYF. The CDR3 coding sequence is TGTGCCAGCAGTTACGGGGGGGCTAGCTCCTACAATGAGCAGTACTTC.

The chain recombines TRBV3-1 with TRBJ1-2; D might be TRBD1 (5 bases). CDR1 and CDR2 from the germline V gene are LGHDT and YNNKEL (reference sequence). CDR3 length equals 14 residues. The V end was cut by 4 bases, the J end by 2 bases, with 11 bases between. The CDR3 nucleotides are TGTGCCAGCAGCCTTCGACAGCCCAACTATGGCTACACCTTC. Protein: CASSLRQPNYGYTF.

This CDR3 is CASSLDGALTDTQYF. CDR3 in DNA: TGTGCCAGCAGCTTAGATGGAGCACTCACAGATACGCAGTATTTT. The chain employs TRBV11-3 and TRBJ2-3; D is uncertain. This CDR3 has 15 amino acids. V was shortened by 0 bases and J by 2 bases, with 9 bases between the two germline ends. Germline CDR1 and CDR2: SGHNT and YENEEA. The whole variable domain, remainder taken from reference TRBV11-3 and TRBJ2-3, is EAGVVQSPRYKIIEKKQPVAFWCNPISGHNTLYWYLQNLGQGPELLIRYENEEAVDDSQLPKDRFSAERLKGVDSTLKIQPAELGDSAVYLCASSLDGALTDTQYFGPGTRLTVL.

The chain links TRBV7-8 to TRBJ1-2; 11 nucleotides align to TRBD1. CDR1 and CDR2 from the germline V gene are SGHVS and FQNEAQ. CDR3 length equals 17 residues. The junction had 14 bases not matched to a gene; V was cut back by 7 bases and J by 4 bases. CDR3 region: CASTPGQGVPGGYGYTF. Here the CDR3 DNA reads TGTGCCAGCACCCCGGGACAGGGGGTTCCGGGCGGCTATGGCTACACCTTC.

This clonotype has a handful of counts. The gene calls are TRBV12-3 or TRBV12-4 and TRBJ2-4, with TRBD1 as a possible D gene (5 bases). V lost 9 bases and J 13 bases, leaving 28 bases between the germline ends. This CDR3 is built from 15 residues. CDR3: CASGSSGHGPRQQYF. The CDR3 bases are TGTGCCAGTGGATCCTCTGGACACGGCCCTCGACAGCAGTACTTC.

This clonotype occurred a few times. The chain couples TRBV21-1 to TRBJ2-4; the D call of TRBD2 is as the table states it, not checked on the DNA. The J call is doubtful: the DNA matches TRBJ2-7 better. TRBV21-1 is annotated as a pseudogene. CDR3 length: 16 amino acids. DNA for the CDR3: TGTGCCAGCAGCAAAGTTCTGGCAGGGAGGGGAAACGAGCAGTACTTC. Its protein product is CASSKVLAGRGNEQYF.

This clonotype has more than one count but fewer than ten. CDR3 loop: CASSPPRPYEQYF. Here the CDR3 DNA reads TGTGCCAGCAGCCCCCCTCGTCCCTACGAGCAGTACTTC. The rearrangement uses TRBV28 and TRBJ2-7; D is uncertain. The germline gives CDR1 MDHEN, CDR2 SYDVKM. Trimming took 6 bases from V and 2 from J, leaving 11 bases between them. CDR3 length: 13 residues.

This clonotype occurred a few times. V is TRBV6-6 and J is TRBJ2-5; 8 bases agree with TRBD2. The CDR3 extends over 16 amino acids. Trimming removed 6 bases from V and 1 base from J; junction bases left unmatched: 10. Germline loops: CDR1 MNHNY, CDR2 SVGAGI (reference sequence). CDR3 in DNA: TGTGCCAGCAGACTCCGGGCCGGGAGGGTCCAAGAGACCCAGTACTTC. Protein sequence: CASRLRAGRVQETQYF.

This clonotype has just a few counts. The V call is TRBV7-9, the J call TRBJ2-5; no clear D gene. CDR1 and CDR2 from the germline V gene are SEHNR and FQNEAQ (reference sequence). The CDR3 length is 12 residues. V was shortened by 5 bases and J by 11 bases, with 15 bases between the two germline ends. DNA for the CDR3: TGTGCCAGCAGCGAATACTGGGATGAGCAGTACTTC. Amino acids: CASSEYWDEQYF.

This clonotype was seen a few times. The CDR3 reads CASSFGLAGGREQYF. DNA of the CDR3: TGTGCCAGCAGTTTCGGGCTAGCGGGGGGCCGGGAGCAGTACTTC. The chain carries TRBV12-3 or TRBV12-4 and TRBJ2-4; 11 nucleotides match TRBD2. There are 15 residues in the CDR3. With V trimmed by 3 bases and J by 13 bases, 11 bases remained unmatched.

The rearrangement links TRBV20-1 to TRBJ2-4; the match to TRBD1 covers 8 bases. The V segment lost 4 bases and the J segment 8 bases; nucleotides outside the gene matches: 16. The CDR3 has 16 residues. Germline loops: CDR1 DFQATT, CDR2 SNEGSKA (reference sequence). The CDR3 nucleotides are TGCAGTGCTACACAAACCGACAGGGGCGGCAGGCACATTCAGTACTTC. Translating it yields CSATQTDRGGRHIQYF.

The chain combines TRBV9 with TRBJ2-1; unclear D gene. The J call could be wrong; TRBJ2-7 is a better fit for the DNA end. Germline CDR1 is SGDLS and CDR2 is YYNGEE. The CDR3 spans 16 residues. The CDR3: CASSGQTSRSYNEQYF. The CDR3 DNA reads TGTGCCAGCAGCGGACAAACAAGTCGCTCCTACAATGAGCAGTACTTC.